These 23 T cell receptor beta chains originate from one sample sequenced in a study of CXCR3-negative and CXCR3-positive naive CD8 T cells. Overall study findings and caveats: TRB CDR3s of CXCR3-positive naive cells were more hydrophobic than those of CXCR3-negative naive cells.

UMI labels and 5' RACE were used to prepare the TRB cDNA libraries. TCRdb processed the 5' RACE reads again and assigns one entry to each CDR3 protein, with no DNA. The sample has fewer than 140,000 distinct CDR3 sequences. These receptors' antigens are unknown. Sequencing was performed on naive CXCR3+ CD8+ T cells from blood. Stated subset: CD45RO-CCR7+CD27+CD95- naive CD8+ T cells expressing CXCR3 (TNR3+). Receptor source: a human donor in good health. Some clones in this sample may be carry-over from other donors' samples.

The genes are TRBV29-1 and TRBJ2-7; checking the TCRdb D call of TRBD1 is not possible without DNA. The CDR3 covers 12 residues. Per germline, CDR1 SQVTM and CDR2 ANQGSEA. The CDR3 protein is CSVEEGTNEQYF.

J is TRBJ1-2 and V is TRBV3-1. This CDR3 is 15 amino acids long. Germline lookup yields CDR1 LGHDT and CDR2 YNNKEL (reference sequence). The CDR3 protein is CASSQEQEFVYGYTF. The whole variable domain, filled in from reference TRBV3-1 and TRBJ1-2, reads DTAVSQTPKYLVTQMGNDKSIKCEQNLGHDTMYWYKQDSKKFLKIMFSYNNKELIINETVPNRFSPKSPDKAHLNLHINSLELGDSAVYFCASSQEQEFVYGYTFGSGTRLTVV.

The J gene is TRBJ2-1, the V gene TRBV5-5; TCRdb calls TRBD1, which cannot be checked without DNA. The CDR3 has 11 residues. CDR1 is SGHKS, CDR2 YYEKEE, per germline (reference sequence). CDR3 sequence: CASSLPPGALF.

The J gene is TRBJ2-7, the V gene TRBV11-2. This CDR3 has 14 amino acids. Looked up from germline, CDR1 is SGHAT and CDR2 is FQNNGV. The CDR3 sequence is CASSLGDFDYEQYF. The variable domain in full, with the rest retrieved from reference TRBV11-2 and TRBJ2-7, is EAGVAQSPRYKIIEKRQSVAFWCNPISGHATLYWYQQILGQGPKLLIQFQNNGVVDDSQLPKDRFSAERLKGVDSTLKIQPAKLEDSAVYLCASSLGDFDYEQYFGPGTRLTVT.

The J gene is TRBJ1-6, the V gene TRBV20-1; TCRdb selects TRBD1, and the lack of DNA leaves this call unchecked. The CDR3 has 14 residues. Germline assignment: CDR1 DFQATT and CDR2 SNEGSKA (reference sequence). The CDR3 is CSAISDRGNSPLHF.

V usage is TRBV20-1 and J usage is TRBJ1-4; there is no DNA to check the TCRdb D call of TRBD1. Germline V gives CDR1 DFQATT, CDR2 SNEGSKA (reference sequence). The CDR3 runs 13 residues. CDR3 loop: CSARWGASEKLFF.

The chain is built from TRBV12-3 or TRBV12-4 and TRBJ2-2; TCRdb picks TRBD1, but there is no DNA to check that call. This CDR3 spans 16 amino acids. CDR3 region: CASSPSGRINTGELFF.

The J gene is TRBJ2-7, the V gene TRBV7-7; with no DNA, the TCRdb D assignment of TRBD1 cannot be verified. The germline V gene has CDR1 SSHAT and CDR2 FNYEAQ (reference sequence). This CDR3 has 13 residues. The CDR3 spells CASSARDTYEQYF.

The chain joins TRBV29-1 to TRBJ2-2. Per germline, CDR1 SQVTM and CDR2 ANQGSEA. The CDR3 is 11 residues long. The chain's CDR3 is CSVENTGELFF.

The chain has TRBV6-2 or TRBV6-3 and TRBJ2-5; the TRBD1 assignment by TCRdb is unverifiable without DNA. CDR3 length: 13 residues. Germline V lookup: CDR1 MNHEY, CDR2 SVGEGT. The CDR3 reads CASRKGQQETQYF.

The chain has TRBV7-9 and TRBJ1-1; the D gene TCRdb calls, TRBD1, cannot be checked with no DNA. Germline assignment: CDR1 SEHNR and CDR2 FQNEAQ (reference sequence). This CDR3 spans 14 amino acids. CDR3 amino acids: CASSYWTVNTEAFF.

The chain joins TRBV11-2 to TRBJ2-2; TCRdb calls TRBD1, which cannot be checked without DNA. The germline CDR1 and CDR2 sequences are SGHAT and FQNNGV. This CDR3 is built from 15 residues. The CDR3 loop is CASSLFGGRTGELFF.

CDR3 protein: CSVEGTVSSETQYF. V is TRBV29-1 and J is TRBJ2-5; with no DNA, the TCRdb D assignment of TRBD1 cannot be verified. The length of the CDR3 is 14 residues. Germline CDR1 reads SQVTM; CDR2 reads ANQGSEA.

The V call is TRBV7-6, the J call TRBJ2-1; the D call from TCRdb, TRBD2, cannot be confirmed without DNA. Germline CDR1 reads SGHVS; CDR2 reads FNYEAQ. The CDR3 is 15 residues long. CDR3 protein: CASSLGAGLANEQFF.

V usage is TRBV2 and J usage is TRBJ1-1; TCRdb reports TRBD1, a call that lacks DNA to check it against. Germline CDR1 reads SNHLY; CDR2 reads FYNNEI. CDR3 length: 13 amino acids. The CDR3 reads CASTGGLNTEAFF.

The rearrangement links TRBV10-1 to TRBJ2-7; TCRdb calls TRBD1, which cannot be checked without DNA. CDR3 length: 13 amino acids. Germline V lookup: CDR1 WNHNN, CDR2 SYGVQD (reference sequence). This chain's CDR3 is CAIPRDGAYEQYF.

The chain employs TRBV7-9 and TRBJ2-4; the TRBD2 assignment by TCRdb is unverifiable without DNA. This CDR3 spans 16 amino acids. Germline values: CDR1 SEHNR, CDR2 FQNEAQ (reference sequence). CDR3 residues: CASSFIGAPRTDIQYF.

The chain employs TRBV7-9 and TRBJ2-1. The CDR3 runs to 15 residues. The V gene's germline CDR1 is SEHNR and CDR2 FQNEAQ (reference sequence). The CDR3 sequence: CASSLATAPRNEQFF.

The chain has TRBV29-1 and TRBJ2-1; checking the TCRdb D call of TRBD2 is not possible without DNA. The CDR3 has 14 residues. Germline CDR1 reads SQVTM; CDR2 reads ANQGSEA. CDR3 sequence: CSVGGGSGGNEQFF.

The chain is built from TRBV12-3 or TRBV12-4 and TRBJ1-5. This CDR3 spans 14 amino acids. This CDR3 is CASSLSGRNQPQHF.

The chain is built from TRBV2 and TRBJ2-7; TCRdb outputs TRBD1, but without DNA this stays unchecked. The CDR3 loop spans 14 amino acids. Germline values: CDR1 SNHLY, CDR2 FYNNEI. Here the CDR3 reads CASSADRGLYEQYF.

The chain carries TRBV7-8 and TRBJ2-7; the TCRdb call, TRBD2, lacks DNA for checking. Germline V lookup: CDR1 SGHVS, CDR2 FQNEAQ. The CDR3 has 16 amino acids. CDR3: CASSSPSGPFLYEQYF.

V gene TRBV7-2 combines with J gene TRBJ2-2; there is no DNA to check the TCRdb D call of TRBD1. The CDR3 is made up of 14 amino acids. From germline, CDR1 is SGHTA and CDR2 FQGNSA. This chain's CDR3 is CASSAGAGPGELFF.